This T cell receptor (beta chain) is from a study of T cells in Graves' hyperthyroidism and ophthalmopathy. The CDR3 extends over 15 amino acids. Deletions cut 4 bases from V and 3 bases from J, with 16 bases between. The germline V gene has CDR1 SEHNR and CDR2 FQNEAQ (reference sequence). This clonotype appeared once. RNA transcripts gave rise to amplified TCR beta CDR3 regions. The HTBI primer set was used in a first-round RT-PCR of the TCR CDR3. TCRdb analysed the multiplex PCR reads with MiXCR anew, one entry per CDR3 protein. Of 550,000 to 650,000 distinct CDR3 sequences in the sample, 11% to 15% were seen once. PBMCs were sourced from roughly 9.7 ml fresh peripheral blood.

The receptor's source is a woman aged 25 to 39 with Graves' hyperthyroidism that later progressed to Graves' ophthalmopathy. Sequencing was performed on blood. This sequence joins TRBV7-9 and TRBJ2-7; D perhaps matches TRBD1 (6 bases). This CDR3 is CASSSHRDTYYEQYF. The CDR3 DNA reads TGTGCCAGCAGCTCCCACCGGGACACTTACTACGAGCAGTACTTC.